Shown below are 3 T cell receptor beta chains from a single sample sequenced in a study of blood T cell repertoires in COVID-19. The table came from immunoSEQ multiplex PCR; TCRdb's copy has only in-frame clones and leaves some out. Found here are about 250,000 clones, roughly 85% of them singletons; the top ten hold approximately 5%. Input material: peripheral blood. The receptors derive from a man in his fifties or sixties with active or convalescent COVID-19.

The chain recombines TRBV18 with TRBJ1-1; no clear D. The V and J ends lost 2 bases and 5 bases respectively, with 15 bases between them. This CDR3 has 15 residues. Looked up from germline, CDR1 is KGHSH and CDR2 is LQKENI. The CDR3 nucleotides are TGTGCCAGCTCACCAATTCAGCCAGGAGGGACTGAAGCTTTCTTT. It is translated as CASSPIQPGGTEAFF.

The chain employs TRBV4-2 and TRBJ2-2, with 11 bases fitting TRBD2. The trim removed 7 bases at V and 7 bases at J, leaving 8 bases unmatched. CDR1 and CDR2 (germline): LGHNA, YNFKEQ. CDR3 size: 15 residues. The CDR3 protein is CASNRLAGGGGELFF. The CDR3 DNA is TGTGCCAGCAATAGGCTAGCGGGAGGAGGCGGGGAGCTGTTTTTT.

In this sample, this clone is medium-sized. The gene calls are TRBV19 and TRBJ1-1; D not resolved. CDR3 size: 12 residues. Germline CDR1 is LNHDA and CDR2 is SQIVND (reference sequence). Trimming cost V 4 bases and J 8 bases, with 11 bases left between them. In nucleotides, the CDR3 is TGTGCCAGTAGTACCGGGGTCGGGGAAGCTTTCTTT. Its translation: CASSTGVGEAFF.